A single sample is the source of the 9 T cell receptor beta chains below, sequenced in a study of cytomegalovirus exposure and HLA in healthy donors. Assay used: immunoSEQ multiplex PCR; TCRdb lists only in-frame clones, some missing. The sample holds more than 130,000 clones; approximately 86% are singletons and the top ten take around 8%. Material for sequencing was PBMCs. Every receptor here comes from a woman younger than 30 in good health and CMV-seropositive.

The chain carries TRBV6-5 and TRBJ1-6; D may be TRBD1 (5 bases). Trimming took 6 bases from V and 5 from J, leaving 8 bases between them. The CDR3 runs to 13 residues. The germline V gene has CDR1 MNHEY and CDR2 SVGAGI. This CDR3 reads CASSPRDNSPLHF. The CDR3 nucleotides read TGTGCCAGCAGCCCCAGGGATAATTCACCCCTCCACTTT.

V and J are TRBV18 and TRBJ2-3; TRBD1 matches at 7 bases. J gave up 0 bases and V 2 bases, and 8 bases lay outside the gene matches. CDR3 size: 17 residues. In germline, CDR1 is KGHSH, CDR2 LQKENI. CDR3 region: CASSPIDRESSTDTQYF. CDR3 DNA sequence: TGTGCCAGCTCACCAATCGACAGGGAATCGAGCACAGATACGCAGTATTTT. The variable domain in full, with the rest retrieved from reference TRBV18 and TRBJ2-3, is NAGVMQNPRHLVRRRGQEARLRCSPMKGHSHVYWYRQLPEEGLKFMVYLQKENIIDESGMPKERFSAEFPKEGPSILRIQQVVRGDSAAYFCASSPIDRESSTDTQYFGPGTRLTVL.

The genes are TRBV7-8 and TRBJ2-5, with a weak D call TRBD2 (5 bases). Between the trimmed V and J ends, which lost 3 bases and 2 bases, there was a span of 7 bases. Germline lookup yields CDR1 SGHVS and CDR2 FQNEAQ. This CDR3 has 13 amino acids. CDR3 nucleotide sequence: TGTGCCAGCAGCTTGAGGGCTCAAGAGACCCAGTACTTC. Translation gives CASSLRAQETQYF.

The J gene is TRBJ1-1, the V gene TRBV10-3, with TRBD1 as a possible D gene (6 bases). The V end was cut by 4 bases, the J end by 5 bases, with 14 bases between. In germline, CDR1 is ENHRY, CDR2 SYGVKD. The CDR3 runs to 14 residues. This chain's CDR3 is CAISVGGAKTEAFF. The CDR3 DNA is TGTGCCATCAGTGTCGGGGGGGCGAAGACTGAAGCTTTCTTT.

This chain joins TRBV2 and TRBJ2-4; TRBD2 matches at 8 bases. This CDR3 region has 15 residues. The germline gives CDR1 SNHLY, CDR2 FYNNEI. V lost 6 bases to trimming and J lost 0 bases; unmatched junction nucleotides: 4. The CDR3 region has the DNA TGTGCCAGCAGCTTCGGGGGGGTAGCCAAAAACATTCAGTACTTC. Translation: CASSFGGVAKNIQYF. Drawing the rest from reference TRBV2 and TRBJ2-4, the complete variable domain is EPEVTQTPSHQVTQMGQEVILRCVPISNHLYFYWYRQILGQKVEFLVSFYNNEISEKSEIFDDQFSVERPDGSNFTLKIRSTKLEDSAMYFCASSFGGVAKNIQYFGAGTRLSVL.

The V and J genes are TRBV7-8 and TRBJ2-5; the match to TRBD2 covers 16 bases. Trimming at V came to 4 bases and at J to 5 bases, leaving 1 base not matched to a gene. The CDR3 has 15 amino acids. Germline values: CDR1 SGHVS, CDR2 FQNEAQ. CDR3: CASSSGLAGGETQYF. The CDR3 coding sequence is TGTGCCAGCAGCTCGGGACTAGCGGGGGGGGAGACCCAGTACTTC.

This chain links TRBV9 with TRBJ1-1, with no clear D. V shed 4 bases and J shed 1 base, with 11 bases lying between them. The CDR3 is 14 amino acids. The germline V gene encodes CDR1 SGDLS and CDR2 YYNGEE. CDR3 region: CASSPDTENTEAFF. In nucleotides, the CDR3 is TGTGCCAGCAGCCCCGACACAGAGAACACTGAAGCTTTCTTT. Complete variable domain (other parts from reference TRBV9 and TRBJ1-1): DSGVTQTPKHLITATGQRVTLRCSPRSGDLSVYWYQQSLDQGLQFLIQYYNGEERAKGNILERFSAQQFPDLHSELNLSSLELGDSALYFCASSPDTENTEAFFGQGTRLTVV.

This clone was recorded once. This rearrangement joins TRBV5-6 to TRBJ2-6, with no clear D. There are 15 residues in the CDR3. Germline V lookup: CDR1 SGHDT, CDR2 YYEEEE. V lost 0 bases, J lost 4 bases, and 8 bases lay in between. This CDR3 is CASSLGAKGANVLTF. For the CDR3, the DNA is TGTGCCAGCAGCTTGGGGGCGAAGGGGGCCAACGTCCTGACTTTC.

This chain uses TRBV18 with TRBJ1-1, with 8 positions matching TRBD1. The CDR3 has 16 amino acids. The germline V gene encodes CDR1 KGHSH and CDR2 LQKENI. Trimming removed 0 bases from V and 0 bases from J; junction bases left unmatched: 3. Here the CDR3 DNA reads TGTGCCAGCTCACCACCCAGGGGGCAAATGAACACTGAAGCTTTCTTT. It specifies CASSPPRGQMNTEAFF. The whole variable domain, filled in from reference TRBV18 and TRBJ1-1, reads NAGVMQNPRHLVRRRGQEARLRCSPMKGHSHVYWYRQLPEEGLKFMVYLQKENIIDESGMPKERFSAEFPKEGPSILRIQQVVRGDSAAYFCASSPPRGQMNTEAFFGQGTRLTVV.